These T cell receptor beta chains were read from a single sample in a study of T cell repertoires in cytomegalovirus infection. TCRdb independently ran MiXCR on the reads; one entry per CDR3 protein. In the table there are 110,000 or so distinct CDR3 sequences, over 25% of which are singletons. Their cognate antigens are unknown. The sample here was CD8+ T cells from cultured PBMCs, taken from culture after CMV antigen stimulation. The origin of the receptors is a human donor in good health (CMV status not recorded). Some clones in this sample may be carry-over from other donors' samples. Each CDR3 is given with its conserved first and last residue. The D gene is left open where the match is weak. Clone size appears in some rows only: once, few, many, or a class for an expanded clone.

TRBV7-2,-,TRBJ2-5,-,CASSLVGGTQETQYF,TGTGCCAGCAGCTTAGTCGGGGGGACACAAGAGACCCAGTACTTC
TRBV7-6,-,TRBJ2-2,many,CASSLNIGELFF,TGTGCCAGCAGCTTAAATATCGGGGAGCTGTTTTTT
TRBV12-2,-,TRBJ2-5,-,CASRSPPQGAETQYF,TGTGCAAGTCGCTCCCCCCCACAGGGGGCAGAGACCCAGTACTTC
TRBV7-2,-,TRBJ2-3,many,CASSFYHRTDTQYF,TGTGCCAGCAGCTTCTACCACCGCACAGATACGCAGTATTTT
TRBV29-1,-,TRBJ1-2,-,CSVLVSQGGMDGYTF,TGCAGCGTTCTTGTGAGCCAGGGAGGGATGGATGGCTACACCTTC
TRBV7-2,TRBD2,TRBJ2-1,many,CASRLAGSSYNEQFF,TGTGCCAGCAGGCTAGCGGGAAGCTCCTACAATGAGCAGTTCTTC
TRBV12-3/TRBV12-4,-,TRBJ1-1,few,CASSTGYMNTEAFF,TGTGCCAGCAGTACAGGATACATGAACACTGAAGCTTTCTTT
TRBV28,TRBD1,TRBJ1-5,-,CASSFDRDNQPQHF,TGTGCCAGCAGTTTTGACAGGGACAATCAGCCCCAGCATTTT
TRBV6-2/TRBV6-3,-,TRBJ2-7,-,CASSYSIYEQYF,TGTGCCAGCAGTTACTCGATCTACGAGCAGTACTTC
TRBV27,-,TRBJ2-7,-,CASSLRGGAVEQYF,TGTGCCAGCAGTTTACGTGGGGGGGCGGTCGAGCAGTACTTC
TRBV7-2,TRBD2,TRBJ2-2,many,CASSQTSGGAAGELFF,TGTGCCAGCAGCCAGACTAGCGGGGGGGCCGCCGGGGAGCTGTTTTTT
TRBV7-2,-,TRBJ1-1,many,CASSRDMNTEAFF,TGTGCCAGCAGCAGGGATATGAACACTGAAGCTTTCTTT
TRBV10-3,-,TRBJ2-1,few,CAISVISESYNEQFF,TGTGCCATCAGTGTCATCAGTGAGTCCTACAATGAGCAGTTCTTC